The clone carrying this TCR beta chain showed up just once. Clones were sequenced by immunoSEQ multiplex PCR, and TCRdb holds only the in-frame ones, with some missing. The sample consists of about 160,000 clones, approximately 96% of them appearing once. This record belongs to a study of control samples from healthy donors and cancer patients. The germline V gene has CDR1 LNHDA and CDR2 SQIVND (reference sequence). V lost 4 bases to trimming and J lost 2 bases, with 15 bases between them. This CDR3 is 15 amino acids long. The V call is TRBV19, the J call TRBJ2-7, with D tentatively TRBD1 (6 bases). The sequencing sample was made of blood. The source is a woman in her 30s in good health. DNA of the CDR3: TGTGCCAGTAGTACGGGACCAGGGGCAACCTACGAGCAGTACTTC. Translation gives CASSTGPGATYEQYF.